This record concerns one T cell receptor beta chain sequence. Its antigen has not been determined. Per-nucleotide qualities are absent, and no much larger clonotype sits a single base away. High-throughput TCRbeta CDR3 sequencing of frozen genomic DNA was performed by immunoSEQ, with PCR amplification, mapping, bias correction and internal controls included. The authors' analysis ran thus. Only productive rearrangements were retained, with each unique TCRbeta sequence defined by its CDR3 nucleotide sequence together with its V and J gene. For classification of a sequence as donor-reactive, at least 5-fold expansion in CFSE-low cells relative to unstimulated pre-transplant cells and a frequency of at least 0.01% were required. To ensure at least 90% detection power, minimum frequency thresholds were set for each subject based on that subject's lowest-template unstimulated sample. Jensen-Shannon divergence between the top 1000 TCRbeta sequences post-transplant and pre-transplant was used to measure repertoire turnover. Two-sided Fisher's exact tests were used to test for changes in the detection of donor-reactive sequences. Drawn from immuneACCESS, this table holds only the in-frame rearrangements with V and J called that TCRdb kept. Clones are partly lost; checked studies trace under half to an unresolved V gene and leave the rest unexplained. For V, J and clone size, that table is used; D and trimming come from the DNA. For this sample the table gives around 70,000 clones, of which around 92% were detected only once. Clones ranked in the top ten supply 0.75% to 1% of the sample.

The data derive from a study of T cell clones after liver transplantation (dated by TCRdb to between 2019 and 2020). For the wider study: The samples were obtained from ITN030ST, a randomized trial that attempted immunosuppression withdrawal within 2 years after liver transplantation. Tolerance meant complete immunosuppression withdrawal for at least one year without liver enzymes rising beyond twice the upper limit of normal. The study cohort included 8 liver transplant recipients, of whom 3 were classified as tolerant and 5 as non-tolerant. Until randomization at 12-24 months post-transplant, subjects were given standard immunosuppression, with no induction therapy. Blood samples were collected pre-transplant, pre-randomization before withdrawal, and post-randomization after either full withdrawal or failed withdrawal. Third party-reactive TCRbeta sequences were also identified from pre-transplant MLRs to serve as an antigen-independent comparator for donor-reactive sequences. After a pre-transplant mixed lymphocyte reaction, TCRbeta sequencing was used to pinpoint donor-reactive T cell clones, which were subsequently tracked in post-transplant blood. Three of the eight recipients were HCV-positive; the others were transplanted for non-autoimmune, non-viral indications.

Thawed unstimulated PBMCs were stained for CD3, CD4 and CD8 and FACS-sorted into CD3+CD4+ and CD3+CD8+ populations. Each of the 8 studied subjects was randomized to immunosuppression withdrawal. The Qiagen DNeasy Blood and Tissue Kit was used for genomic DNA isolation. The V end loses 2 bases and the J end loses 4 bases, and a stretch of 11 bases separates them. From the germline V gene, CDR1 is SGHRS and CDR2 is YFSETQ. The CDR3 numbers 14 residues from cysteine through phenylalanine. Only the CDR3 DNA is retained, 42 bases long and in frame from the first base. Overall study results and their limits: Conclusions were preliminary, limited by small, heterogeneous patient numbers and non-standardized post-transplant time points. When repertoire turnover was accounted for, significantly reduced detection of donor-reactive sequences was found in 7 of 8 subjects for CD4 and in 8 of 8 subjects for CD8. A greater decline was seen for donor-reactive sequences than for third party-reactive sequences, suggesting partial antigen-specific deletion unrelated to withdrawal success. Because allograft tissue specimens were not available, migration of donor-reactive T cells into the graft, rather than deletion, may have occurred. In a couple of subjects, low numbers of available donor cells limited the measurable donor-reactive repertoire. In 5 of 8 subjects, circulating donor-reactive CD4 TCRbeta sequences decreased significantly after transplant, regardless of tolerance or HCV status.

This receptor was taken from a human patient who received a liver transplant. The graft donor may be the source of some T cells after a transplant. Here the chain combines TRBV5-1 and TRBJ2-3, with TRBD2 tentatively as D gene (7 bases match). The input for sequencing was CD4+ T cells from blood, taken less than 26 months after liver transplant. For the CDR3, the sequence is CASSFSGGADTQYF. The DNA sequence is given as TGCGCCAGCAGCTTCTCGGGGGGCGCAGATACGCAGTATTTT.